The 5 T cell receptor beta chains below come from one sample, sequenced in a study of CD8+CD57+ T cells in acquired aplastic anemia (dated by TCRdb to the late 2010s). Patients chosen for sequencing had shown expansion of CD8+CD57+ cells by flow cytometry. The run used an Illumina HiSeq 2000. Profiling of TCR beta VDJ combinations and CDR3 sequences used genomic DNA as the template. TCRdb trimmed public reads at Q25 via fastp, called clones via MiXCR and kept in-frame beta chains. Rows are combined by CDR3 protein, so each entry shows the most common genes and DNA. Across this sample there are about 180,000 distinct CDR3 sequences, with 40% to 50% seen only once. Roughly 1.1% of the sample is taken by the ten largest. Sequenced sample: sorted CD4+, CD8+, or CD8+CD57+ T cells (not recorded which) from PBMCs. These TCRs come from a human donor with aplastic anemia.

This chain joins TRBV20-1 and TRBJ2-1, with 9 bases lining up with TRBD2. The CDR3 length is 17 residues. CDR1 and CDR2 (germline): DFQATT, SNEGSKA (reference sequence). With V trimmed by 0 bases and J by 2 bases, 8 bases remained unmatched. CDR3: CSARDPTVAGAYNEQFF. In DNA, the CDR3 is TGCAGTGCTAGAGACCCAACCGTAGCGGGGGCCTACAATGAGCAGTTCTTC.

At least ten counts were recorded for this clonotype. The rearrangement links TRBV7-9 to TRBJ1-2, with TRBD1 matching over 8 bases. The germline V gene encodes CDR1 SEHNR and CDR2 FQNEAQ (reference sequence). V was clipped by 4 bases and J by 0 bases; unmatched bases: 4. The length of the CDR3 is 15 residues. CDR3 sequence (DNA): TGTGCCAGCAGCTCTGGACAGGGAGCTAACTATGGCTACACCTTC. It translates to CASSSGQGANYGYTF. Full variable domain (outside the CDR3, taken from reference TRBV7-9 and TRBJ1-2): DTGVSQNPRHKITKRGQNVTFRCDPISEHNRLYWYRQTLGQGPEFLTYFQNEAQLEKSRLLSDRFSAERPKGSFSTLEIQRTEQGDSAMYLCASSSGQGANYGYTFGSGTRLTVV.

The chain is built from TRBV4-1 and TRBJ2-3; TRBD2 matches at 9 bases. The CDR3 has 18 residues. Germline CDR1 and CDR2: MGHRA and YSYEKL. Trimming took 1 base from V and 1 from J; bases not matched to a gene: 9. The CDR3 loop is CASSQALAGPRGTDTQYF. The CDR3 DNA reads TGCGCCAGCAGCCAAGCGCTAGCGGGGCCCCGAGGCACAGATACGCAGTATTTT.

This clonotype was observed a handful of times. V gene TRBV29-1 combines with J gene TRBJ2-3, with D unresolved. V gave up 7 bases and J gave up 2 bases, with 16 bases separating them. The CDR3 is made up of 14 amino acids. CDR1 is SQVTM, CDR2 ANQGSEA, per germline. The CDR3 region has the DNA TGCAGCGCAGGACCATCCGCCGCCACAGATACGCAGTATTTT. Its protein is CSAGPSAATDTQYF.

This clonotype was recorded at least ten times. The V gene is TRBV20-1, the J gene TRBJ1-1; the match to TRBD1 covers 7 bases. With V trimmed by 6 bases and J by 2 bases, 9 bases remained unmatched. This CDR3 contains 14 residues. CDR1 and CDR2 from the germline V gene are DFQATT and SNEGSKA (reference sequence). The CDR3 here is CSAPTGASNTEAFF. CDR3 DNA sequence: TGCAGTGCCCCCACAGGGGCCTCCAACACTGAAGCTTTCTTT.